This T cell receptor (beta chain) was recovered during a study of early T cells in non-severe SARS-CoV-2 infection. At the level of the study: The chains were unpaired, and the sequenced material was bulk RNA from unsorted whole blood.

This clonotype has ten or more counts. Its antigen is currently unknown. Attached unique molecular identifiers marked individual cDNA molecules. TCRdb used MiXCR to reprocess the 5' RACE reads, holding one entry per CDR3 protein. Here the sample spans approximately 66,000 distinct CDR3 sequences, around 14% being singletons. The V and J ends lost 1 base and 5 bases, in that order; junction bases with no gene match: 5. The CDR3 runs to 14 residues. The germline gives CDR1 DFQATT, CDR2 SNEGSKA (reference sequence). Study-wide results and caveats: The matching step, a VDJdb search, favored anti-spike CD8 responses and missed private and CD4 specificities.

The rearrangement uses TRBV20-1 and TRBJ2-1; 7 bases agree with TRBD2. This clonotype was sampled from an adult who was a healthcare worker with PCR-confirmed SARS-CoV-2 infection or an uninfected control (not recorded which). The sequencing input was whole blood. CDR3 nucleotide sequence: TGCAGTGCTAGAGGGGGAGGGTCCCACAATGAGCAGTTCTTC. Translated: CSARGGGSHNEQFF.